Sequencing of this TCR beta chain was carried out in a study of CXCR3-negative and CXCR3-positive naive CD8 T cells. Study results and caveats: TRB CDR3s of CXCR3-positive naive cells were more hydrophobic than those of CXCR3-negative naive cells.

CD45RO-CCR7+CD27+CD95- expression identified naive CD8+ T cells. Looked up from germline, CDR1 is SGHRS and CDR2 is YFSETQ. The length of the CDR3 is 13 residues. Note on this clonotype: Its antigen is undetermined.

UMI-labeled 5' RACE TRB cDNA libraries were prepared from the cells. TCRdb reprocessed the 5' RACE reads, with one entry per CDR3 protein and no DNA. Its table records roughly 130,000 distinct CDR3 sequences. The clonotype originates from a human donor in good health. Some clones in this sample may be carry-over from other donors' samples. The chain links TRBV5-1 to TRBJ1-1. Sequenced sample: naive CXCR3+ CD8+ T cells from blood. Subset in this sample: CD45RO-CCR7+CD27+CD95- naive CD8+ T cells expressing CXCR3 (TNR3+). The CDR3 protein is CASSSSIDMEAFF.